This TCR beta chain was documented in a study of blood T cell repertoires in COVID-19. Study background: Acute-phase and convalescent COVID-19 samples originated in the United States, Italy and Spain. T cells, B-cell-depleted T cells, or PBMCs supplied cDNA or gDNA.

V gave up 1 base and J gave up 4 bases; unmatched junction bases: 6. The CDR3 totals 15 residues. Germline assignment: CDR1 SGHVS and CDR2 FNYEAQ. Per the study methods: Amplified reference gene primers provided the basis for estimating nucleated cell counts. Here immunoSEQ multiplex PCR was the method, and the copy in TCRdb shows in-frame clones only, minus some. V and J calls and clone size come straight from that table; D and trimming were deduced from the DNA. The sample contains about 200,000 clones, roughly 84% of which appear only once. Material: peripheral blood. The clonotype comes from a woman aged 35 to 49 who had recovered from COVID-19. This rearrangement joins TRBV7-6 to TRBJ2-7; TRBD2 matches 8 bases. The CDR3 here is CASSLGIAGSYEQYF. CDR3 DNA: TGTGCCAGCAGCTTAGGGATAGCGGGGTCTTACGAGCAGTACTTC.